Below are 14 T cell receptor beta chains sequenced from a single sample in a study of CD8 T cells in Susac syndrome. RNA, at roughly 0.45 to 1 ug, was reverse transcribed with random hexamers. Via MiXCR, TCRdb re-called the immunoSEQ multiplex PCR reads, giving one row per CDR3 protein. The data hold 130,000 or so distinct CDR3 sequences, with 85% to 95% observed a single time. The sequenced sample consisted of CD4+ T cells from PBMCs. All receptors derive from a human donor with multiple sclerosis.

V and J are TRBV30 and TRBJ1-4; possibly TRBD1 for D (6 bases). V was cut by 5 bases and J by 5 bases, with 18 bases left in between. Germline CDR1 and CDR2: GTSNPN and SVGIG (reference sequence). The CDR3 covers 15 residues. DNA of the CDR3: TGTGCCTGGGGGGGCAGGGCAGCCCGGAATGAAAAACTGTTTTTT. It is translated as CAWGGRAARNEKLFF.

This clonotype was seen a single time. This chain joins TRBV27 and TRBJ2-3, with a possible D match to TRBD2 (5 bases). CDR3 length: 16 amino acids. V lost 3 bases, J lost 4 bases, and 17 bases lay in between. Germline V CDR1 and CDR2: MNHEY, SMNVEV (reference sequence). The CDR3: CASSFLTNPGADTQYF. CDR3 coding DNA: TGTGCCAGCAGTTTCCTGACTAACCCTGGGGCAGATACGCAGTATTTT.

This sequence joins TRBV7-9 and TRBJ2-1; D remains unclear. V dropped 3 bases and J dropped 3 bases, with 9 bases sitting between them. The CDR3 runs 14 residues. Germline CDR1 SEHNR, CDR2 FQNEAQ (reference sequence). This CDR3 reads CASSLDQNYNEQFF. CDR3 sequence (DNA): TGTGCCAGCAGCTTGGACCAGAACTACAATGAGCAGTTCTTC.

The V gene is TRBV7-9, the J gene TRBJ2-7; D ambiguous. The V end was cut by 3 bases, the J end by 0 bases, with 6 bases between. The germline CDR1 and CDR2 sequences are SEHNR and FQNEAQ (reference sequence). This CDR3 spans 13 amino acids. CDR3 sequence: CASSFDFSYEQYF. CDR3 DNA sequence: TGTGCCAGCAGCTTCGACTTCTCCTACGAGCAGTACTTC.

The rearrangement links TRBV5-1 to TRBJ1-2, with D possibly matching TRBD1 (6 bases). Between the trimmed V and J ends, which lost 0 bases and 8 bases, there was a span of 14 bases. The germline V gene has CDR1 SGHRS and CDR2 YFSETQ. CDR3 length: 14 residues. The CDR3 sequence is CASSLGQDGRGYTF. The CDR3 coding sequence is TGCGCCAGCAGCTTGGGACAGGACGGACGGGGCTACACCTTC.

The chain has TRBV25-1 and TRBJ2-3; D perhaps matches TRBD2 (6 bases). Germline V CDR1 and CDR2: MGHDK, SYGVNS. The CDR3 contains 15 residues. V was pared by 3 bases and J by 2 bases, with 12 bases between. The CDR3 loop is CASSDGRRVTDTQYF. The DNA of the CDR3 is TGTGCCAGCAGTGATGGCCGGAGGGTCACAGATACGCAGTATTTT.

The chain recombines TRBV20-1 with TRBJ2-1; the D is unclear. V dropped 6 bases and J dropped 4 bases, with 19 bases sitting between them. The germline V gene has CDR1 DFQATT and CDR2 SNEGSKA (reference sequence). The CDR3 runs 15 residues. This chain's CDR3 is CSAERGSSEYNEQFF. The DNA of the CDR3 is TGCAGTGCAGAGAGAGGAAGCTCAGAATACAATGAGCAGTTCTTC.

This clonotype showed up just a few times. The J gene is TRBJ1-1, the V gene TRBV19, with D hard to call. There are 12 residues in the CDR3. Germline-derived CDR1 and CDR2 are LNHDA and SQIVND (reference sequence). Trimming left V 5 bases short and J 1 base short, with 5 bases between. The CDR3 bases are TGTGCCAGTAGTTATCGGAACACTGAAGCTTTCTTT. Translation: CASSYRNTEAFF.

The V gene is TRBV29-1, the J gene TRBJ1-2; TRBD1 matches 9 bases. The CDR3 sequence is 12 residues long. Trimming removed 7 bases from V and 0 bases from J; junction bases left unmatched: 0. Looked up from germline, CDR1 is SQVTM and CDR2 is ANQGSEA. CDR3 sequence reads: CSGTGANYGYTF. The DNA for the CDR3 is TGCAGCGGGACAGGGGCTAACTATGGCTACACCTTC. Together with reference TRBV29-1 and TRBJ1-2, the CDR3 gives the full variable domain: SAVISQKPSRDICQRGTSLTIQCQVDSQVTMMFWYRQQPGQSLTLIATANQGSEATYESGFVIDKFPISRPNLTFSTLTVSNMSPEDSSIYLCSGTGANYGYTFGSGTRLTVV.

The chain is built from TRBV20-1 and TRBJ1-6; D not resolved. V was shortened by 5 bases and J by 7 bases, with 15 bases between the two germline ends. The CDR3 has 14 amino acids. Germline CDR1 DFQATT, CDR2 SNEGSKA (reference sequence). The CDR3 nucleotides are TGCAGTGCTTCCGGTTACTCCTCGAATTCACCCCTCCACTTT. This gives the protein CSASGYSSNSPLHF.

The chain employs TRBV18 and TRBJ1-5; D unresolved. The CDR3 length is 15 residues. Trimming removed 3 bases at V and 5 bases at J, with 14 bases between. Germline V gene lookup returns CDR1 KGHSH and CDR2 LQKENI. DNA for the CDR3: TGTGCCAGCTCACCCGAACGCGGCAGCCATCAGCCCCAGCATTTT. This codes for CASSPERGSHQPQHF. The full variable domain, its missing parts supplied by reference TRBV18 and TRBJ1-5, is NAGVMQNPRHLVRRRGQEARLRCSPMKGHSHVYWYRQLPEEGLKFMVYLQKENIIDESGMPKERFSAEFPKEGPSILRIQQVVRGDSAAYFCASSPERGSHQPQHFGDGTRLSIL.

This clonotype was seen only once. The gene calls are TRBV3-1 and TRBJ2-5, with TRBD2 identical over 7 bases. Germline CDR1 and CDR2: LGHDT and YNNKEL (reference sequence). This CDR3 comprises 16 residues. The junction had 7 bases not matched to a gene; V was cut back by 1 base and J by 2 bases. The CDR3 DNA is TGTGCCAGCAGCCAAGCCGGGACTACAAAGCAAGAGACCCAGTACTTC. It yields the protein CASSQAGTTKQETQYF.

DNA for the CDR3: TGTGCCAGCAGCTTAACAGGGACAGCGAACACTGAAGCTTTCTTT. This gives the protein CASSLTGTANTEAFF. The rearrangement joins TRBV7-9 to TRBJ1-1; 7 bases are shared with TRBD1. Germline values: CDR1 SEHNR, CDR2 FQNEAQ (reference sequence). Unmatched junction bases numbered 4, after V lost 2 bases and J lost 1 base. The CDR3 is made up of 15 amino acids.

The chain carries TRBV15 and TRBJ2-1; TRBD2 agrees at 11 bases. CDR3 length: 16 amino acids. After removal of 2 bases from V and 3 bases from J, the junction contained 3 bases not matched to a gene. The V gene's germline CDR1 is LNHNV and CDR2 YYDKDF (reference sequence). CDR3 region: CATSRKLAGGYNEQFF. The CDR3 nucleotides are TGTGCCACCAGCAGAAAGCTAGCGGGAGGCTACAATGAGCAGTTCTTC.